This T cell receptor (beta chain) comes out of a study of blood T cell repertoires in COVID-19. The table came from immunoSEQ multiplex PCR; TCRdb's copy has only in-frame clones and leaves some out. The sample records about 240,000 clones, over 70% being singletons. The trim removed 0 bases at V and 4 bases at J, leaving 8 bases unmatched. The CDR3 loop spans 16 amino acids. The germline V gene has CDR1 LGHNA and CDR2 YSLEER. The rearrangement joins TRBV4-3 to TRBJ1-2; TRBD1 aligns across 7 bases. This receptor was identified in a woman aged 80 or older with acute or convalescent COVID-19. Material: peripheral blood. As DNA, the CDR3 is TGCGCCAGCAGCCAAGATCCCGGGACAGTAACCTATGGCTACACCTTC. It translates to CASSQDPGTVTYGYTF.